One sample yielded the 30 T cell receptor beta chains listed below, sequenced in a study of breast tumors, draining lymph nodes, adjacent tissues. MiXCR, run by TCRdb on the multiplex PCR reads, gives a single entry per CDR3 protein. The table has roughly 120,000 distinct CDR3 sequences, just under 20% seen once; the top ten hold 3.5% to 4.5%. Breast cancer patients provided tissue from their axillary draining lymph nodes. Sequencing was performed on axillary lymph node tissue. The receptors were sampled from a female donor with breast cancer. Some clones in this sample may be carry-over from other donors' samples.

Of note for this clonotype: This could be a read error, since a much larger clone is one nucleotide away. This CDR3 is CASSLVVGPQKETQYF. The CDR3 DNA follows: TGTGCCAGCAGCTTGGTGGTGGGGCCGCAGAAAGAGACCCAGTACTTC. The rearrangement links TRBV5-4 to TRBJ2-5; D might be TRBD1 (5 bases). Per germline, CDR1 SGHNT and CDR2 YYREEE (reference sequence). CDR3 length: 16 amino acids. V was trimmed by 0 bases and J by 3 bases, leaving 15 bases between them.

The genes are TRBV28 and TRBJ1-5, with D unresolved. The CDR3 runs to 17 residues. V lost 7 bases, J lost 0 bases, and 19 bases lay in between. Germline loops: CDR1 MDHEN, CDR2 SYDVKM. The CDR3 here is CASTIRAGGDSNQPQHF. Written as DNA, the CDR3 is TGTGCCAGCACCATTCGGGCCGGTGGGGATAGCAATCAGCCCCAGCATTTT. Using reference TRBV28 and TRBJ1-5 for the parts outside the CDR3, the full variable domain is DVKVTQSSRYLVKRTGEKVFLECVQDMDHENMFWYRQDPGLGLRLIYFSYDVKMKEKGDIPEGYSVSREKKERFSLILESASTNQTSMYLCASTIRAGGDSNQPQHFGDGTRLSIL.

This clonotype came up many times. The chain couples TRBV10-3 to TRBJ2-3; tentative D call: TRBD1 (6 bases). The CDR3 runs to 15 residues. Germline values: CDR1 ENHRY, CDR2 SYGVKD. Deletions cut 6 bases from V and 0 bases from J, with 13 bases between. In DNA, the CDR3 is TGTGCCATCAGAACCGGGACAACTAGCACAGATACGCAGTATTTT. Amino acids: CAIRTGTTSTDTQYF.

This clonotype showed up just a few times. V usage is TRBV6-8 and J usage is TRBJ1-4, with 9 positions matching TRBD1. Germline assignment: CDR1 MNHGY and CDR2 SAAAGT. Unmatched junction bases numbered 9, after V lost 10 bases and J lost 6 bases. The CDR3 length is 14 residues. CDR3 residues: CATGTGNDDEKLFF. The CDR3 region has the DNA TGTGCCACGGGGACAGGGAACGACGATGAAAAACTGTTTTTT.

This clonotype was detected many times. The chain carries TRBV11-2 and TRBJ2-3; D is ambiguous. This CDR3 comprises 13 residues. V lost 5 bases to trimming and J lost 6 bases, with 12 bases between them. The V gene's germline CDR1 is SGHAT and CDR2 FQNNGV. This CDR3 reads CASSALVGDTQYF. For the CDR3, the DNA is TGTGCCAGCAGCGCGTTAGTAGGGGATACGCAGTATTTT.

As for this clonotype: One end of the junction varies from germline; a read error may be responsible. The V and J genes are TRBV7-9 and TRBJ2-1; D is uncertain. CDR3 length: 13 amino acids. From germline, CDR1 is SEHNR and CDR2 FQNEAQ (reference sequence). The CDR3: CASSLGQNNEKFF. The DNA for the CDR3 is TGTGCCAGCAGCTTAGGCCAAAACAATGAGAAGTTCTTC.

This clonotype has at least ten counts. This chain links TRBV7-8 with TRBJ2-2; 13 bases match TRBD2. The CDR3 consists of 16 residues. CDR1 SGHVS and CDR2 FQNEAQ come from the germline V gene. CDR3 bases: TGTGCGCAAACGACTAGCGGGGGGAAGAACACCGGGGAGCTGTTTTTT. It is translated as CAQTTSGGKNTGELFF.

This clonotype was found a few times. Possible read error: a much larger clone is one base away. The V gene is TRBV9, the J gene TRBJ2-1; D is perhaps TRBD2 (6 bases). The germline CDR1 and CDR2 sequences are SGDLS and YYNGEE. This CDR3 is built from 15 residues. CDR3 sequence: CANSVGGYKNNEQFF. In nucleotides, the CDR3 is TGTGCCAACAGCGTAGGAGGGTATAAGAACAATGAGCAGTTCTTC.

To note about this clonotype: The CDR3 carries no conserved terminal phenylalanine or tryptophan, so it likely arises from a read error. The V call is TRBV28, the J call TRBJ1-2, with a possible D match to TRBD1 (6 bases). The CDR3 is 14 residues long. Between the trimmed V and J ends, which lost 7 bases and 1 base, there was a span of 13 bases. The germline V gene encodes CDR1 MDHEN and CDR2 SYDVKM. As DNA, the CDR3 is TGTGCCAGCACCCGGACAGTTCTTAACTATGGCTACACCCTC. Its protein is CASTRTVLNYGYTL.

There are a few counts of this clonotype. This chain joins TRBV11-1 and TRBJ2-1; 7 nucleotides line up with TRBD2. The germline V gene encodes CDR1 SGHAT and CDR2 FQDESV (reference sequence). After removal of 4 bases from V and 9 bases from J, the junction contained 12 bases not matched to a gene. The CDR3 is 15 residues long. CDR3 nucleotides: TGTGCCAGCAGCTCCGAGATACAACGGGGGGTTGAGCAGTTCTTC. Amino acids: CASSSEIQRGVEQFF.

This clonotype was counted only a few times. The V gene is TRBV19, the J gene TRBJ1-2; 10 bases agree with TRBD1. J was trimmed by 8 bases and V by 4 bases; bases with no gene match: 7. From germline, CDR1 is LNHDA and CDR2 SQIVND (reference sequence). The CDR3 is made up of 14 amino acids. CDR3 protein: CASSTDRGLEGYTF. The CDR3 DNA is TGTGCCAGTAGTACCGACAGGGGGCTGGAGGGCTACACCTTC.

This clonotype was observed a single time. This may be a read error, as it is one base from a much larger clone. V is TRBV2 and J is TRBJ1-3; 7 positions agree with TRBD1. This CDR3 has 14 amino acids. Germline CDR1 and CDR2: SNHLY and FYNNEI. CDR3 loop: CASSVEGAGSTICF. Here the CDR3 DNA reads TGTGCCAGCAGTGTTGAGGGGGCTGGAAGCACCATATGTTTT.

This clonotype has a count of ten or more. The chain links TRBV7-8 to TRBJ2-2; TRBD2 matches 9 bases. J gave up 0 bases and V 2 bases, and 4 bases lay outside the gene matches. Germline V gene sequence: CDR1 SGHVS, CDR2 FQNEAQ. The CDR3 loop spans 17 amino acids. CDR3 sequence: CASSLRLAVTNTGELFF. The DNA of the CDR3 is TGTGCCAGCAGCTTAAGACTAGCGGTTACGAACACCGGGGAGCTGTTTTTT. The complete variable domain, with remaining parts taken from reference TRBV7-8 and TRBJ2-2, reads GAGVSQSPRYKVAKRGQDVALRCDPISGHVSLFWYQQALGQGPEFLTYFQNEAQLDKSGLPSDRFFAERPEGSVSTLKIQRTQQEDSAVYLCASSLRLAVTNTGELFFGEGSRLTVL.

This clonotype was seen ten or more times. V usage is TRBV20-1 and J usage is TRBJ1-5, with D possibly being TRBD1 (6 bases). The CDR3 length is 14 residues. Germline V gene lookup returns CDR1 DFQATT and CDR2 SNEGSKA (reference sequence). V lost 4 bases and J lost 5, with 15 bases in between. DNA for the CDR3: TGCAGTGCTACTAGGACAGCCGTCGATCAGCCCCAGCATTTT. As protein: CSATRTAVDQPQHF.

This clonotype has at least ten counts. The gene calls are TRBV3-1 and TRBJ2-2; 7 bases line up with TRBD2. Germline trimming cut 1 base from V and 4 bases from J; bases unmatched to any gene: 6. The length of the CDR3 is 16 residues. Germline V CDR1 and CDR2: LGHDT, YNNKEL (reference sequence). The CDR3 DNA reads TGTGCCAGCAGCCAAGGGGACTACCCGAGCACCGGGGAGCTGTTTTTT. Encoded protein: CASSQGDYPSTGELFF.

This clonotype was counted between two and nine times. This chain links TRBV20-1 with TRBJ2-3; D not resolved. Trimming took 5 bases from V and 0 from J, leaving 9 bases between them. Germline CDR1 reads DFQATT; CDR2 reads SNEGSKA (reference sequence). The CDR3 runs 13 residues. CDR3: CSASIGSTDTQYF. The CDR3 DNA is TGCAGTGCTTCAATAGGTAGCACAGATACGCAGTATTTT.

This clonotype came up a few times. The rearrangement links TRBV27 to TRBJ2-5, with TRBD1 identical over 9 bases. V was pared by 5 bases and J by 0 bases, with 16 bases of the junction left unmatched. Germline V gives CDR1 MNHEY, CDR2 SMNVEV (reference sequence). The CDR3 totals 19 residues. The chain's CDR3 is CASSPTAGTGRGYQETQYF. CDR3 bases: TGTGCCAGCAGTCCCACCGCCGGGACAGGGAGAGGGTACCAAGAGACCCAGTACTTC.

This clonotype was picked up many times. The genes are TRBV10-2 and TRBJ2-1; D is undetermined. The CDR3 runs to 14 residues. Trimming pared 9 bases from V and 4 bases from J, leaving 16 bases between. CDR1 WSHSY and CDR2 SAAADI come from the germline V gene. CDR3 in DNA: TGCGCCAGTGAACGCGGCTTAAGGTACAATGAGCAGTTCTTC. It is translated as CASERGLRYNEQFF.

About this clonotype itself: A much bigger clone sits one base away, suggesting this may be a read error. The chain carries TRBV7-6 and TRBJ2-1, with D possibly matching TRBD2 (5 bases). The CDR3 runs 16 residues. In germline, CDR1 is SGHVS, CDR2 FNYEAQ. CDR3 DNA: TGTGCCTGCAGCGTAACTAGTTCCAGCTCCTACAATGAGCAGTTCTTC. Its translation is CACSVTSSSSYNEQFF.

This clonotype showed up many times. The chain combines TRBV28 with TRBJ2-7; a weak D match, TRBD2 (5 bases). The CDR3 is 12 amino acids. Trimming stripped 3 bases from V and 3 bases from J, with 6 bases between. Germline CDR1 and CDR2: MDHEN and SYDVKM. CDR3 sequence (DNA): TGTGCCAGCAGTTTTGAGGGCTACGAGCAGTACTTC. Its protein is CASSFEGYEQYF.

The sample holds many counts of this clonotype. This sequence joins TRBV5-8 and TRBJ2-1; no reliable D call. This CDR3 spans 16 amino acids. CDR1 and CDR2 from the germline V gene are SGHTS and YDEGEE. With 4 bases removed from V and 0 bases from J, the gap between germline ends came to 14 bases. The CDR3 sequence is CASSLIYMSSYNEQFF. CDR3 nucleotide sequence: TGTGCCAGCAGCCTTATCTATATGAGCTCCTACAATGAGCAGTTCTTC.

This clonotype was seen ten or more times. The chain combines TRBV9 with TRBJ2-3; D perhaps matches TRBD1 (6 bases). The length of the CDR3 is 15 residues. Germline assignment: CDR1 SGDLS and CDR2 YYNGEE. With 3 bases removed from V and 6 bases from J, the gap between germline ends came to 17 bases. The CDR3 loop is CASSAGHRLWDTQYF. In DNA form, the CDR3 reads TGTGCCAGCAGCGCGGGACACCGTTTGTGGGATACGCAGTATTTT.

This clonotype was counted ten times or more. The chain links TRBV24-1 to TRBJ2-1, with 8 bases matching TRBD2. In germline, CDR1 is KGHDR, CDR2 SFDVKD. V gave up 4 bases and J gave up 6 bases; unmatched junction bases: 13. The CDR3 sequence is 17 residues long. The DNA for the CDR3 is TGTGCCACCAGTGACCGTAAACCCGGGACTAGAGGCAATGAGCAGTTCTTC. Translation: CATSDRKPGTRGNEQFF.

This clonotype was observed once. The V gene is TRBV28, the J gene TRBJ2-2, with D unclear. Trimming cost V 5 bases and J 3 bases, with 7 bases left between them. This CDR3 has 13 amino acids. Germline V gives CDR1 MDHEN, CDR2 SYDVKM. For the CDR3, the DNA is TGTGCCAGCAGTCCGGAAGACACCGGGGAGCTGTTTTTT. As protein: CASSPEDTGELFF.

V gene TRBV15 combines with J gene TRBJ1-5; no reliable D call. The CDR3 extends over 13 amino acids. The V and J ends lost 3 bases and 2 bases respectively, with 5 bases between them. CDR1 and CDR2 from the germline V gene are LNHNV and YYDKDF (reference sequence). The DNA of the CDR3 is TGTGCCACCAGCAGCCAGGGCAATCAGCCCCAGCATTTT. Translation: CATSSQGNQPQHF.

CDR3 loop: CASSPSRETDIQYF. The DNA of the CDR3 is TGTGCCAGCAGCCCAAGCAGGGAAACGGACATTCAGTACTTC. The chain uses TRBV5-4 and TRBJ2-4, with a tentative D call TRBD1 (5 bases). CDR1 and CDR2 (germline): SGHNT, YYREEE (reference sequence). The CDR3 is 14 amino acids. Between the trimmed V and J ends, which lost 4 bases and 8 bases, there was a span of 16 bases.

Of note for this clonotype: Being one base from a much bigger clone, this may be a read error. The genes are TRBV12-3 or TRBV12-4 and TRBJ1-4; perhaps TRBD1 as D (5 bases). The CDR3 runs to 14 residues. Deletions cut 2 bases from V and 7 bases from J, with 11 bases between. This CDR3 is CASSLQGGSEKLFF. CDR3 nucleotide sequence: TGTGCCAGCAGTTTACAGGGTGGGAGTGAAAAACTGTTTTTT.

This clonotype occurred many times. The chain couples TRBV9 to TRBJ1-4; no clear D gene. V was shortened by 3 bases and J by 0 bases, with 6 bases between the two germline ends. This CDR3 contains 14 residues. The V gene's germline CDR1 is SGDLS and CDR2 YYNGEE. CDR3 coding DNA: TGTGCCAGCAGCGCGCCGGCAACTAATGAAAAACTGTTTTTT. It yields the protein CASSAPATNEKLFF.

The chain links TRBV18 to TRBJ1-5, with 8 bases fitting TRBD1. This CDR3 has 16 residues. V lost 4 bases to trimming and J lost 5 bases; unmatched junction nucleotides: 10. Germline CDR1 KGHSH, CDR2 LQKENI. In DNA form, the CDR3 reads TGTGCCAGCTCACTCTCAGGGGGCGCCGGGGATCAGCCCCAGCATTTT. This sequence encodes CASSLSGGAGDQPQHF.

This clonotype appeared many times. The rearrangement uses TRBV29-1 and TRBJ2-1; D is unclear. This CDR3 contains 12 residues. V lost 3 bases and J lost 4, with 7 bases in between. The germline V gene encodes CDR1 SQVTM and CDR2 ANQGSEA. CDR3 residues: CSVEIGYNEQFF. CDR3 in DNA: TGCAGCGTTGAGATCGGGTACAATGAGCAGTTCTTC.